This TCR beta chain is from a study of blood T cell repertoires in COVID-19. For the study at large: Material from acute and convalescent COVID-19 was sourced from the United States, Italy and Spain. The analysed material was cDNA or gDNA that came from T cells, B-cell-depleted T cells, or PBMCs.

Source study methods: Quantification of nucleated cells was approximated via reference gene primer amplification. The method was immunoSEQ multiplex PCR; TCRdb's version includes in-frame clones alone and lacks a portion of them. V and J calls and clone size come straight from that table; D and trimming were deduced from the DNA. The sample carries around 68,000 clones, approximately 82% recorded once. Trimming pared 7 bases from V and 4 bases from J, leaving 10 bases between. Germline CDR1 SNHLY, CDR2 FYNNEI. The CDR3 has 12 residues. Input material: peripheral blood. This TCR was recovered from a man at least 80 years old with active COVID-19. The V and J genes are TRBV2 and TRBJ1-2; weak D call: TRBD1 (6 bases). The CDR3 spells CASNTGIYGYTF. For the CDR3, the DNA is TGTGCCAGCAATACAGGGATCTATGGCTACACCTTC.